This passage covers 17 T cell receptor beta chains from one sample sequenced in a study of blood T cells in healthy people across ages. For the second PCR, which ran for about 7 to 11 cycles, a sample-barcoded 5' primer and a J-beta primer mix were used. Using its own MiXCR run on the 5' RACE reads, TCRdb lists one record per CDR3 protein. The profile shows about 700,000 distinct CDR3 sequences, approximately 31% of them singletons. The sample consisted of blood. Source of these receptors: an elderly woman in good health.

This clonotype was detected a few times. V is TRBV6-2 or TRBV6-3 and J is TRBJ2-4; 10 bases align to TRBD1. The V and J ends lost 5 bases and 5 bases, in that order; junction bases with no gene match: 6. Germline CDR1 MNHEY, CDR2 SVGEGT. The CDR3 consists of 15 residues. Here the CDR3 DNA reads TGTGCCAGCAGTAAATACGGACAGGGGGAAAACATTCAGTACTTC. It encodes CASSKYGQGENIQYF.

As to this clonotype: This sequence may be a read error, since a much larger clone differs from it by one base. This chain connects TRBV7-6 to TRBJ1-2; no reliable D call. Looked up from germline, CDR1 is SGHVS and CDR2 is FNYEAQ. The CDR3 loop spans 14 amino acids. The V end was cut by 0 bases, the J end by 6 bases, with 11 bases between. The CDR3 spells CASSLAEAGHGYTF. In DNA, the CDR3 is TGTGCCAGCAGCTTAGCGGAAGCCGGCCATGGCTACACCTTC.

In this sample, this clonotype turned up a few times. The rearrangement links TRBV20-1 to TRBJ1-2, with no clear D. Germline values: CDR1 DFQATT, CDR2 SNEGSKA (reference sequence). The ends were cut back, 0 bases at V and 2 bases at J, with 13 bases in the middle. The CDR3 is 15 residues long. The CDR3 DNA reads TGCAGTGCTAGAGATAAGCGGTCCGACAACTATGGCTACACCTTC. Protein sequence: CSARDKRSDNYGYTF.

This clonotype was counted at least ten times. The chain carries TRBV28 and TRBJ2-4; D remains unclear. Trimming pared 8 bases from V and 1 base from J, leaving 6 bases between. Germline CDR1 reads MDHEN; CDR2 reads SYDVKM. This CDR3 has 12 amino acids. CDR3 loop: CASRAAKNIQYF. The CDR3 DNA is TGTGCCAGCCGCGCTGCCAAAAACATTCAGTACTTC.

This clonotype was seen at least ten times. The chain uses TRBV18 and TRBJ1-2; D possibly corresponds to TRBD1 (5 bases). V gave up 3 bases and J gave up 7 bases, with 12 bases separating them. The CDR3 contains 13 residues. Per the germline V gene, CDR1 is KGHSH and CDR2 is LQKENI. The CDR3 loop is CASSPGDWFGYTF. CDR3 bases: TGTGCCAGCTCACCGGGGGATTGGTTTGGCTACACCTTC. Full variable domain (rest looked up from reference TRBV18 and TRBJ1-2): NAGVMQNPRHLVRRRGQEARLRCSPMKGHSHVYWYRQLPEEGLKFMVYLQKENIIDESGMPKERFSAEFPKEGPSILRIQQVVRGDSAAYFCASSPGDWFGYTFGSGTRLTVV.

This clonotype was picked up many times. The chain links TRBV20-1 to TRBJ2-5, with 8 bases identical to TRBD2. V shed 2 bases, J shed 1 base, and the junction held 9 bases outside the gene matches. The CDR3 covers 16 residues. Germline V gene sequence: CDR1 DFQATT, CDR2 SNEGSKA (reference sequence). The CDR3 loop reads CSARILSGGLQETQYF. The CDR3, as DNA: TGCAGTGCTAGAATTTTGAGCGGGGGCCTCCAAGAGACCCAGTACTTC.

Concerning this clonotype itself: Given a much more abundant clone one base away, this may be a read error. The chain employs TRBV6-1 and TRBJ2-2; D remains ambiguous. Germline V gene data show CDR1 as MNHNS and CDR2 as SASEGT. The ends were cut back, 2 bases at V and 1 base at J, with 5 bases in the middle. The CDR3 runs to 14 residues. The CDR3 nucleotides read TGTGCCAGCAGTGAAAGGAGGAACACCGGGGAGCTGTTTTTT. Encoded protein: CASSERRNTGELFF.

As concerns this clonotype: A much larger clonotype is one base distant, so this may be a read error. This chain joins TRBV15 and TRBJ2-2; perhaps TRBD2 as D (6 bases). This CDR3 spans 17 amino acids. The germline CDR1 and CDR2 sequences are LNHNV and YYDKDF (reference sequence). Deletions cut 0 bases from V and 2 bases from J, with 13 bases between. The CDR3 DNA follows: TGTGCCACCAGCAGAGATTTGTGGGGGGATAACACCGGGGAGCTGTTTTTT. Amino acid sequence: CATSRDLWGDNTGELFF.

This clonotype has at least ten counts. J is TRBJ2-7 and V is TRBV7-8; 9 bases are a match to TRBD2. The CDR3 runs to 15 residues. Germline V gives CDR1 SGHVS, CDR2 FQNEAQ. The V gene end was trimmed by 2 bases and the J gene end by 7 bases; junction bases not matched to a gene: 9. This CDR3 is CASSLPSSGDREQYF. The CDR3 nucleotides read TGTGCCAGCAGCTTACCTTCTAGCGGGGACCGGGAGCAGTACTTC.

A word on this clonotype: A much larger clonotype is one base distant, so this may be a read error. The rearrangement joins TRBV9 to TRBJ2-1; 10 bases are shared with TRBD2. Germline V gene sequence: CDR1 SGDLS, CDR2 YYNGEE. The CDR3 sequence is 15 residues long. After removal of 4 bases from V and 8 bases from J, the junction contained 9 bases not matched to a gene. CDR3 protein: CASSMLAGEYDEQFF. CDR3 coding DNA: TGTGCCAGCAGCATGCTAGCGGGGGAGTACGATGAGCAGTTCTTC.

The CDR3 DNA follows: TGCAGCGTTGGTGATGTCAGCCCGGGGCCCCTCCACTTT. As protein: CSVGDVSPGPLHF. V is TRBV29-1 and J is TRBJ1-6; D remains ambiguous. Trimming left V 4 bases short and J 13 bases short, with 17 bases between. CDR3 length equals 13 residues. CDR1 and CDR2 from the germline V gene are SQVTM and ANQGSEA.

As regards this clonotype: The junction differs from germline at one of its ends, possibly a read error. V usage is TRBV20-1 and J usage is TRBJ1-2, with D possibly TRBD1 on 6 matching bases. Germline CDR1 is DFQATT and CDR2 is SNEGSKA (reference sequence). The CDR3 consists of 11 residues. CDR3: CSAREGEVFTF. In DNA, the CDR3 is TGCAGTGCTCGAGAGGGGGAAGTCTTCACCTTC.

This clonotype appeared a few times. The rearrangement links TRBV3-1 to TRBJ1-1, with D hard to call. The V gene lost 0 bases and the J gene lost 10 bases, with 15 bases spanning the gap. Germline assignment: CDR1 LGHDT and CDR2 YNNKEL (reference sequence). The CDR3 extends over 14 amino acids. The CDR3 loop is CASSQDIWRRRAFF. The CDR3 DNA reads TGTGCCAGCAGCCAAGATATATGGAGGCGACGAGCTTTCTTT.

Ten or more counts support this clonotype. The CDR3 region has the DNA TGTGCCATCAGTGAGCCGGGACTAGCGGGTGGCAATGAGCAGTTCTTC. Translation gives CAISEPGLAGGNEQFF. V usage is TRBV10-3 and J usage is TRBJ2-1; TRBD2 aligns across 12 bases. Germline assignment: CDR1 ENHRY and CDR2 SYGVKD. The CDR3 spans 16 residues. V lost 2 bases and J lost 6; bases outside the gene matches: 5.

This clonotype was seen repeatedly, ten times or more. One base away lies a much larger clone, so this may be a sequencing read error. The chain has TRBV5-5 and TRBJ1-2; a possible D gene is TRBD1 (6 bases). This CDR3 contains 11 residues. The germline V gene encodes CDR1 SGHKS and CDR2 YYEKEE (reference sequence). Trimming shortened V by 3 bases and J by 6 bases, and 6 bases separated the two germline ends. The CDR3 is CASSYRDGYTF. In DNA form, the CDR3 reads TGTGCCAGCAGCTACAGGGATGGCTACACCTTC.

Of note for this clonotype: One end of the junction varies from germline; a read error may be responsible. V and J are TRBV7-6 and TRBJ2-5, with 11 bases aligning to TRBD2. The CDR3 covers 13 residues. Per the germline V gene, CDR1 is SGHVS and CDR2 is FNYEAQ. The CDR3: CAGSYSGGGEQYF. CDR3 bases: TGTGCCGGCAGCTATAGCGGGGGGGGTGAGCAGTACTTC. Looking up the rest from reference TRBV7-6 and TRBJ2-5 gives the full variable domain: GAGVSQSPRYKVTKRGQDVALRCDPISGHVSLYWYRQALGQGPEFLTYFNYEAQQDKSGLPNDRFSAERPEGSISTLTIQRTEQRDSAMYRCAGSYSGGGEQYFGPGTRLLVL.

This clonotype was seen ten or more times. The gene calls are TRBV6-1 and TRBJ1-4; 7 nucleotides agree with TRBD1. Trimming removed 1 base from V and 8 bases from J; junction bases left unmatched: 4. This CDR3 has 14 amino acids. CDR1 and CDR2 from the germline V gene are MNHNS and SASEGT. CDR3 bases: TGTGCCAGCAGTGAAGGGACAGGTGGCGAAAAACTGTTTTTT. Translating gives CASSEGTGGEKLFF.